These 2 T cell receptor beta chains were all obtained from the same sample, sequenced in a study of cytomegalovirus exposure and HLA in healthy donors. The PCR ran on 60 Vbeta and 13 Jbeta primers. Sequencing used immunoSEQ multiplex PCR; TCRdb keeps in-frame clones, though not all of them. The sample has around 150,000 clones; around 78% are singletons. The sequenced material came from PBMCs. These receptor sequences come from a female donor in good health and CMV-seropositive.

This clone has a handful of counts. The CDR3 is CASSISLAGAYEQYF. DNA of the CDR3: TGTGCCAGCAGTATAAGTCTAGCGGGTGCCTACGAGCAGTACTTC. The V call is TRBV28, the J call TRBJ2-7, with 8 bases that match TRBD2. Unmatched junction bases numbered 8, after V lost 5 bases and J lost 2 bases. Germline V gene data show CDR1 as MDHEN and CDR2 as SYDVKM. CDR3 length: 15 residues.

This chain connects TRBV6-5 to TRBJ1-4; a weak D match, TRBD1 (6 bases). V was shortened by 2 bases and J by 8 bases, with 9 bases between the two germline ends. The germline gives CDR1 MNHEY, CDR2 SVGAGI. The CDR3 consists of 13 residues. This chain's CDR3 is CASSYRGMEKLFF. CDR3 coding DNA: TGTGCCAGCAGTTACAGGGGGATGGAAAAACTGTTTTTT.